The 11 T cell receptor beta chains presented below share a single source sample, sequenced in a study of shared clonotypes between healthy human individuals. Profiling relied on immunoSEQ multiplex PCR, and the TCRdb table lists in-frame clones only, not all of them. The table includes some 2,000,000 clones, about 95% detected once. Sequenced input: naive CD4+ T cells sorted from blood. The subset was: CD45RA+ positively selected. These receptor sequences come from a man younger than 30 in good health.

CDR3 sequence reads: CASRDPGIGGYTF. CDR3 DNA: TGTGCCAGCAGGGACCCAGGGATCGGCGGCTACACCTTC. The V gene is TRBV6-6, the J gene TRBJ1-2, with TRBD1 as a possible D gene (5 bases). The germline gives CDR1 MNHNY, CDR2 SVGAGI (reference sequence). Trimming stripped 6 bases from V and 8 bases from J, with 16 bases between. There are 13 residues in the CDR3.

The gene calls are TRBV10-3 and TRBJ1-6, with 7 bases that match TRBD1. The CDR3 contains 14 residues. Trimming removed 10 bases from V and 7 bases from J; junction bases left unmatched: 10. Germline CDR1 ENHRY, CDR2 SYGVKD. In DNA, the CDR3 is TGTGCCACGGGCGGCAGGGGGGGGAATTCACCCCTCCACTTT. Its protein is CATGGRGGNSPLHF.

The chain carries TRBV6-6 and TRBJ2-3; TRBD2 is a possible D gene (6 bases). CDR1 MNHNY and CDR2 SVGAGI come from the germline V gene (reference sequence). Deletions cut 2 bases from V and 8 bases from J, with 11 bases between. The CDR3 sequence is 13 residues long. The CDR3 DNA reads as TGTGCCAGCAGTTACGGGGCGGGAAGTACGCAGTATTTT. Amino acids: CASSYGAGSTQYF.

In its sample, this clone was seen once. The CDR3 here is CASSPGSRQPQHF. CDR3 DNA: TGTGCCAGTAGCCCAGGGAGCCGTCAGCCCCAGCATTTT. The rearrangement joins TRBV6-5 to TRBJ1-5, with a weak D call TRBD1 (5 bases). Germline V CDR1 and CDR2: MNHEY, SVGAGI. The V end lost 9 bases, the J end lost 6 bases, and 15 bases lay between the germline ends. This CDR3 has 13 amino acids.

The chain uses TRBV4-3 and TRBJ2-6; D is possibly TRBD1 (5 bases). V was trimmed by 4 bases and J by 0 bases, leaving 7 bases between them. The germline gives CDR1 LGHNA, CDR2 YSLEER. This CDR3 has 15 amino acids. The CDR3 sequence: CASSRDSSGANVLTF. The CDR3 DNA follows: TGCGCCAGCAGCCGCGACAGCTCTGGGGCCAACGTCCTGACTTTC.

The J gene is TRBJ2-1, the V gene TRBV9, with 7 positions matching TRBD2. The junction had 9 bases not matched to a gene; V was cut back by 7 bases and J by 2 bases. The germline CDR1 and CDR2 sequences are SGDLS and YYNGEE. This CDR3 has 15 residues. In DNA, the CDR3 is TGTGCCAGCTCCCGCGCGGGAGACACCTACAATGAGCAGTTCTTC. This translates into CASSRAGDTYNEQFF.

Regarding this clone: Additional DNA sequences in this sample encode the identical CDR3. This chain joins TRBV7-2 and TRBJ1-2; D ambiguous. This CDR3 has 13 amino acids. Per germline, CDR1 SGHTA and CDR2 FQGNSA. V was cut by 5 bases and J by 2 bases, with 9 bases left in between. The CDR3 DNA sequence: TGTGCCAGCAGCCCCGGCCTAAACTATGGCTACACCTTC. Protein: CASSPGLNYGYTF.

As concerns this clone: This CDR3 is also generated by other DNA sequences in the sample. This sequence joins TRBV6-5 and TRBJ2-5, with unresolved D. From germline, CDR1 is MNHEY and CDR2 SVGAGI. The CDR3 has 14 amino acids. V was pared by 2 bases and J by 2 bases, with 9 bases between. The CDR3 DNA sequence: TGTGCCAGCAGTTACCCCGGGCAGCAAGAGACCCAGTACTTC. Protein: CASSYPGQQETQYF.

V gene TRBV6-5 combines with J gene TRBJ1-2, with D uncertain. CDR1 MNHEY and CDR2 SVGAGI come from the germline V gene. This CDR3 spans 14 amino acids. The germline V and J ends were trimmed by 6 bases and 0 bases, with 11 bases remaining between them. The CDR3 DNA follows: TGTGCCAGCAGAAGGCAGGCTACTAACTATGGCTACACCTTC. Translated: CASRRQATNYGYTF.

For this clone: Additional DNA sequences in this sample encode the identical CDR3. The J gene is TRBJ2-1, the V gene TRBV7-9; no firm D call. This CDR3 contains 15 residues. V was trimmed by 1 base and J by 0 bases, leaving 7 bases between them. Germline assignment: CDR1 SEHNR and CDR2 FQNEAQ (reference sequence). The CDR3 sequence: CASSLGVSSYNEQFF. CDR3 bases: TGTGCCAGCAGCTTAGGTGTGAGCTCCTACAATGAGCAGTTCTTC.

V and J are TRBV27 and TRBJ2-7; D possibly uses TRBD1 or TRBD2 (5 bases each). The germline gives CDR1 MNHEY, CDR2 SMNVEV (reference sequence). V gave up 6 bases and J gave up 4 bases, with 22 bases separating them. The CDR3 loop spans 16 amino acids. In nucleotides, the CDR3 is TGTGCCAGCAGGGGACCCGACAGAAAGGCCGGATACGAGCAGTACTTC. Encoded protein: CASRGPDRKAGYEQYF.